This T cell receptor beta chain was profiled in a study of regulatory T cells in long-lasting Graves disease. Building the TCR beta libraries relied on iRepertoire HTBI primers, and CDR3 regions underwent Arm-PCR. One entry per CDR3 protein, called by TCRdb with MiXCR from the multiplex PCR reads. The sample has hundreds of thousands of distinct CDR3 sequences, less than 20% seen once. Germline V gene sequence: CDR1 LGHDT, CDR2 YNNKEL (reference sequence). The germline V and J ends were trimmed by 1 base and 6 bases, with 21 bases remaining between them. This CDR3 spans 17 amino acids. Time point specified: persistent/refractory GD, antithyroid drugs over 5 years with positive TRAb. The TCR library was made from RNA that had been extracted from PBMCs in TRIzol.

This TCR derives from a female donor with Graves disease. The chain carries TRBV3-1 and TRBJ1-1; D not certain. The sample in question was peripheral blood mononuclear cells (PBMCs), obtained when the disease was refractory, from a patient treated with antithyroid drugs. Here the CDR3 DNA reads TGTGCCAGCAGCCAAGGATTAACGGGCGCCGGGTCGGCTGAAGCTTTCTTT. Its protein product is CASSQGLTGAGSAEAFF.